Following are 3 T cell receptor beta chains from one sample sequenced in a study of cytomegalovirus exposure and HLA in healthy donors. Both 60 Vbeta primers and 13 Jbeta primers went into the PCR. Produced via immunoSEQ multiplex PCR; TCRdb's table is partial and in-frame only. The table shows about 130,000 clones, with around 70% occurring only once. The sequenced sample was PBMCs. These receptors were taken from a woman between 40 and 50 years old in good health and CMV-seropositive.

CDR3 amino acids: CASSITARTEAFF. The CDR3, as DNA: TGTGCCAGTAGTATTACCGCGCGCACTGAAGCTTTCTTT. The genes are TRBV19 and TRBJ1-1; D remains unclear. The CDR3 loop spans 13 amino acids. Trimming left V 3 bases short and J 4 bases short, with 9 bases between. Germline CDR1 reads LNHDA; CDR2 reads SQIVND (reference sequence). The whole variable domain, remainder taken from reference TRBV19 and TRBJ1-1, is DGGITQSPKYLFRKEGQNVTLSCEQNLNHDAMYWYRQDPGQGLRLIYYSQIVNDFQKGDIAEGYSVSREKKESFPLTVTSAQKNPTAFYLCASSITARTEAFFGQGTRLTVV.

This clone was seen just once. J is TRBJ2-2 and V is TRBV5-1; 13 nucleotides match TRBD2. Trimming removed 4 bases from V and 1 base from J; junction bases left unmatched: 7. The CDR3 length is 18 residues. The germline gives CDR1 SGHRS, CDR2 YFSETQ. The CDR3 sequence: CASSTGLAGAMNTGELFF. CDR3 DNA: TGCGCCAGCAGCACCGGACTAGCGGGGGCGATGAACACCGGGGAGCTGTTTTTT.

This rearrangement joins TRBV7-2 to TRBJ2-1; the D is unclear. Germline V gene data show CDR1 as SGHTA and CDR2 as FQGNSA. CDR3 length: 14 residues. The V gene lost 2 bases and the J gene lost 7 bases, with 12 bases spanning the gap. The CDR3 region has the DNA TGTGCCAGCAGCTTAAGTTGGGCCTTAAATGAGCAGTTCTTC. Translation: CASSLSWALNEQFF.